The 17 T cell receptor beta chains given below trace back to one sample, sequenced in a study of T cells in women clearing cervical HPV infection. Libraries were prepared by immunoSEQ multiplex PCR; TCRdb keeps only in-frame clonotypes and omits some of them. Recorded here are about 30,000 clones; the top ten clones represent 3.5%. The sequencing sample was made of blood buffy coat. Source of these receptors: a woman aged 18-70 years with a cervical HPV16 infection that either progressed to CIN3+ or cleared (not recorded which).

In the case of this clone: The read finishes 3 residues shy of the CDR3 end, and the germline J gene is used to complete it. The chain couples TRBV5-1 to TRBJ2-3; 9 nucleotides agree with TRBD1. From germline, CDR1 is SGHRS and CDR2 YFSETQ. The V and J ends lost 3 bases and 6 bases, in that order; junction bases with no gene match: 5. The CDR3 length is 14 residues. CDR3 DNA (partial): TGCGCCAGCAGCTCGCGGGACAGGGAGGATACG. Its protein is CASSSRDREDT. Given in full, the CDR3 is CASSSRDREDTQYF.

About this clone itself: With the read ending 3 residues before the CDR3 end, the germline J gene is used to fill in that end. V and J are TRBV27 and TRBJ2-1; 7 bases are shared with TRBD1. CDR3 length equals 14 residues. The junction had 12 bases not matched to a gene; V was cut back by 11 bases and J by 5 bases. Germline CDR1 reads MNHEY; CDR2 reads SMNVEV (reference sequence). CDR3 DNA (partial): TGTGCCCCCACGGCAGGGGGTACAGACAATGAG. This translates into CAPTAGGTDNE. The full-length CDR3 reads as CAPTAGGTDNEQFF.

On this clone: The CDR3 end lies 3 residues beyond the end of the read and is filled in from the germline J gene. The gene calls are TRBV5-1 and TRBJ1-1, with D tentatively TRBD1 (6 bases). Trimming left V 2 bases short and J 0 bases short, with 8 bases between. CDR3 length equals 14 residues. Germline loops: CDR1 SGHRS, CDR2 YFSETQ. CDR3 residues: CASSLQGMNTEAFF. The sequenced part of the CDR3 DNA is TGCGCCAGCAGCTTACAGGGTATGAACACTGAA.

Points on this clone: The sequenced fragment ends 3 residues before the CDR3 boundary, so the rest is inferred from the germline J gene. The J gene is TRBJ2-7, the V gene TRBV5-1, with D perhaps matching TRBD1 (5 bases). The CDR3 is 17 amino acids. Trimming cost V 2 bases and J 2 bases, with 20 bases left between them. Germline V CDR1 and CDR2: SGHRS, YFSETQ. Incomplete CDR3 DNA: TGCGCCAGCAGCTTAAAGCCCGTCCAGGGTGGGGCCTACGAG. The encoded protein is CASSLKPVQGGAYE. The CDR3 as a whole reads CASSLKPVQGGAYEQYF.

Note on this clone: The read terminates 3 residues before the CDR3 end, so the remaining end is supplied by the germline J gene. The V call is TRBV27, the J call TRBJ2-1, with a possible D match to TRBD1 (6 bases). The CDR3 length is 16 residues. V shed 5 bases and J shed 4 bases, with 18 bases lying between them. Looked up from germline, CDR1 is MNHEY and CDR2 is SMNVEV (reference sequence). CDR3 protein: CASSPSGTRRYNEQFF. CDR3 DNA, as far as it was read: TGTGCCAGCAGTCCCTCCGGGACAAGGAGATACAATGAG.

On this clone itself: The CDR3 extends 3 residues past the end of the read, so its final part is completed from the germline J gene. The rearrangement links TRBV19 to TRBJ1-2, with D perhaps matching TRBD1 (5 bases). The germline V gene encodes CDR1 LNHDA and CDR2 SQIVND (reference sequence). The CDR3 length is 16 residues. This CDR3 is CASSIFGTSVYNDYTF. The sequenced CDR3 bases are TGTGCCAGTAGTATATTCGGGACTAGCGTCTACAATGAC.

Concerning this clone: With the read ending 3 residues before the CDR3 end, the germline J gene is used to fill in that end. The chain has TRBV20-1 and TRBJ2-3; perhaps TRBD2 as D (5 bases). Trimming stripped 5 bases from V and 3 bases from J, with 12 bases between. Germline V gene lookup returns CDR1 DFQATT and CDR2 SNEGSKA (reference sequence). The CDR3 spans 13 residues. This chain's CDR3 is CSAYTGSTDTQYF. The CDR3 bases that were read are TGCAGTGCTTACACGGGGAGTACAGATACG.

Concerning this clone: The CDR3 is cut off 3 residues early in the read; its end comes from the germline J gene. The chain carries TRBV5-1 and TRBJ2-5, with D perhaps TRBD1 (6 bases). With 4 bases removed from V and 3 bases from J, the gap between germline ends came to 19 bases. Germline V lookup: CDR1 SGHRS, CDR2 YFSETQ. The CDR3 covers 16 residues. Partial CDR3 DNA: TGCGCCAGCAGCCCTACTACAGGGTCGGTGGAAGAGACC. Protein product: CASSPTTGSVEET. The whole CDR3 sequence reads CASSPTTGSVEETQYF.

Note on this clone: The sequenced fragment ends 3 residues before the CDR3 boundary, so the rest is inferred from the germline J gene. The chain has TRBV4-1 and TRBJ2-2, with 7 bases that match TRBD2. The length of the CDR3 is 18 residues. Trimming removed 0 bases from V and 0 bases from J; junction bases left unmatched: 7. CDR1 is MGHRA and CDR2 is YSYEKL in the germline V gene. Partial CDR3 DNA: TGCGCCAGCAGCCAAGAAGCGGGGAGCGAATCGAACACCGGGGAG. Translated, it gives CASSQEAGSESNTGE. The entire CDR3 protein reads CASSQEAGSESNTGELFF.

Concerning this clone itself: The CDR3 end falls 3 residues outside the read, so it is completed with the germline J gene. The chain has TRBV7-9 and TRBJ2-7, with D perhaps matching TRBD1 (5 bases). The germline CDR1 and CDR2 sequences are SEHNR and FQNEAQ (reference sequence). The CDR3 consists of 15 residues. V was clipped by 4 bases and J by 6 bases, with 19 bases between them. The CDR3 here is CASSSTGEGASEQYF. CDR3 DNA, as far as it was read: TGTGCCAGCAGCTCAACCGGAGAAGGGGCGTCCGAG. The whole variable domain, remainder taken from reference TRBV7-9 and TRBJ2-7, is DTGVSQNPRHKITKRGQNVTFRCDPISEHNRLYWYRQTLGQGPEFLTYFQNEAQLEKSRLLSDRFSAERPKGSFSTLEIQRTEQGDSAMYLCASSSTGEGASEQYFGPGTRLTVT.

Points on this clone: The read comes to an end 3 residues before the CDR3 does, leaving the germline J gene to fill in the end. The chain carries TRBV20-1 and TRBJ2-3; the match to TRBD2 covers 11 bases. Germline CDR1 and CDR2: DFQATT and SNEGSKA (reference sequence). The V gene end was trimmed by 2 bases and the J gene end by 2 bases; junction bases not matched to a gene: 9. The CDR3 loop spans 17 amino acids. CDR3 protein: CSARPSRTSGPTDTQYF. CDR3 DNA, as far as it was read: TGCAGTGCTAGACCATCCAGGACTAGCGGGCCCACAGATACG.

Points on this clone: Read coverage stops 3 residues before the CDR3 terminus; the germline J gene supplies the remainder. This chain connects TRBV20-1 to TRBJ2-1; weak D call: TRBD2 (5 bases). Germline V gives CDR1 DFQATT, CDR2 SNEGSKA (reference sequence). Trimming removed 5 bases from V and 6 bases from J, with 11 bases in between. The CDR3 has 12 amino acids. The DNA read from the CDR3 is TGCAGTGCTCTCACTAGTGGCAATGAG. This codes for CSALTSGNE. The full CDR3 protein reads CSALTSGNEQFF.

Concerning this clone: The read is 3 residues too short to cover the CDR3 end, so that end is filled in from the germline J gene. The chain links TRBV30 to TRBJ2-2, with TRBD1 as a possible D gene (6 bases). This CDR3 has 15 residues. Germline V lookup: CDR1 GTSNPN, CDR2 SVGIG (reference sequence). The CDR3: CAWSAGSRGNEKLFF. CDR3 bases read: TGTGCCTGGAGTGCGGGGTCAAGGGGGAATGAAAAG.

On this clone: The read finishes 3 residues shy of the CDR3 end, and the germline J gene is used to complete it. This chain joins TRBV2 and TRBJ1-2; 11 positions match TRBD1. This CDR3 is built from 12 residues. CDR1 and CDR2 from the germline V gene are SNHLY and FYNNEI. J gave up 6 bases and V 8 bases, and 2 bases lay outside the gene matches. The CDR3 region is CASRDRGDGYTF. The sequenced CDR3 bases are TGTGCCAGCCGGGACAGGGGGGATGGC.

A remark on this clone: The CDR3 is cut off 3 residues early in the read; its end comes from the germline J gene. This rearrangement joins TRBV10-3 to TRBJ2-7; 7 bases are shared with TRBD1. Germline CDR1 is ENHRY and CDR2 is SYGVKD. CDR3 length equals 16 residues. The V segment lost 2 bases and the J segment 1 base; nucleotides outside the gene matches: 8. The CDR3 spells CAISEARQGRSYEQYF. The sequenced CDR3 bases are TGTGCCATCAGTGAGGCTAGACAGGGTAGATCCTACGAG.

CDR3 sequence reads: CSVVSGLATYEQYF. The DNA read from the CDR3 is TGCAGCGTTGTGTCGGGACTAGCAACCTACGAG. V gene TRBV29-1 combines with J gene TRBJ2-7; 9 positions match TRBD2. The read halts 3 residues ahead of the CDR3 end, with the missing end drawn from the germline J gene. This CDR3 contains 14 residues. Germline V gene sequence: CDR1 SQVTM, CDR2 ANQGSEA. V lost 4 bases to trimming and J lost 2 bases; unmatched junction nucleotides: 6.

Turning to this clone: With the read ending 3 residues before the CDR3 end, the germline J gene is used to fill in that end. The V gene is TRBV27, the J gene TRBJ1-6; 8 nucleotides agree with TRBD1. The CDR3 sequence is 12 residues long. Trimming removed 6 bases from V and 10 bases from J; junction bases left unmatched: 2. Germline CDR1 reads MNHEY; CDR2 reads SMNVEV (reference sequence). The CDR3 is CASRYRGSPLHF. Incomplete CDR3 DNA: TGTGCCAGCAGGTACAGGGGGTCACCC.